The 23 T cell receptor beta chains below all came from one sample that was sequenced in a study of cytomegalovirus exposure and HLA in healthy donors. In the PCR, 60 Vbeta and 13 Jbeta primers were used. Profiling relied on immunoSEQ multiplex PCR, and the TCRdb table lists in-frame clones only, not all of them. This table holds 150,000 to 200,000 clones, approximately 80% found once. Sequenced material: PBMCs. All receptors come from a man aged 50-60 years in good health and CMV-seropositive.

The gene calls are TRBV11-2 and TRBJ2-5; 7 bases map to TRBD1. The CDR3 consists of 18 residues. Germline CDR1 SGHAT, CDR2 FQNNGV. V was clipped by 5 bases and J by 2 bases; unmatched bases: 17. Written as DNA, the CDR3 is TGTGCCAGCAGCCTATATCCCATGGACAGGAAAAATCAAGAGACCCAGTACTTC. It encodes CASSLYPMDRKNQETQYF.

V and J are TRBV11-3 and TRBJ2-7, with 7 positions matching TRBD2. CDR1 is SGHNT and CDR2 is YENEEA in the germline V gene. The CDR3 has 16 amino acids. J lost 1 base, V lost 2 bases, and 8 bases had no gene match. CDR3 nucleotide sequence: TGTGCCAGCAGCTTACTGGGTAGCGGGCAATCCTACGAGCAGTACTTC. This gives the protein CASSLLGSGQSYEQYF.

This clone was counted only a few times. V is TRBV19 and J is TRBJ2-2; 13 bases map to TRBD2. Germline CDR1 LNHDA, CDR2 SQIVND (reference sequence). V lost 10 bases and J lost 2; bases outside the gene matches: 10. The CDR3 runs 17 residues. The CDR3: CATTSGRLVENTGELFF. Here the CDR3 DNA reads TGTGCCACGACTAGCGGGAGGTTGGTGGAAAACACCGGGGAGCTGTTTTTT.

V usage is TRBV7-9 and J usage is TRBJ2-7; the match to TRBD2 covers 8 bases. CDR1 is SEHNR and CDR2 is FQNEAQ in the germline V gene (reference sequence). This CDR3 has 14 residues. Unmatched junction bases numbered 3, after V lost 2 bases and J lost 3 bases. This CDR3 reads CASSLLGLGYEQYF. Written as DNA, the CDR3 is TGTGCCAGCAGCTTACTGGGACTAGGCTACGAGCAGTACTTC. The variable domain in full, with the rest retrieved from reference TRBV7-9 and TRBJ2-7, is DTGVSQNPRHKITKRGQNVTFRCDPISEHNRLYWYRQTLGQGPEFLTYFQNEAQLEKSRLLSDRFSAERPKGSFSTLEIQRTEQGDSAMYLCASSLLGLGYEQYFGPGTRLTVT.

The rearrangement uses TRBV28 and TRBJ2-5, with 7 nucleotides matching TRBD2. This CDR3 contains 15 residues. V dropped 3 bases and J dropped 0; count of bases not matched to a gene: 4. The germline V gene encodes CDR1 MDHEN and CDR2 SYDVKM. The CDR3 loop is CASSLGGGYQETQYF. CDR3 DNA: TGTGCCAGCAGTTTGGGGGGAGGGTACCAAGAGACCCAGTACTTC.

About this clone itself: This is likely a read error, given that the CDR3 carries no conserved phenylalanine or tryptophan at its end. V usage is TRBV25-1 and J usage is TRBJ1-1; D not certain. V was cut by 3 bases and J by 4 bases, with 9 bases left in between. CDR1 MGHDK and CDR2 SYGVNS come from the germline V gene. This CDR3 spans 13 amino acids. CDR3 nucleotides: TGTGCCAGCAGTGATGAGGCGGGCACTGAAGCTTTCTCT. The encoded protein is CASSDEAGTEAFS.

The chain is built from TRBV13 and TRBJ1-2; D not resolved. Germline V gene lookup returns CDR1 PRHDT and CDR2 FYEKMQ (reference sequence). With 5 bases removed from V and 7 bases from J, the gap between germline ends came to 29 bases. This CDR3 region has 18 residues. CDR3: CASSTQWPARGPGGGYTF. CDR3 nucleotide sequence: TGTGCCAGCAGCACACAGTGGCCCGCCCGAGGGCCGGGAGGTGGCTACACCTTC.

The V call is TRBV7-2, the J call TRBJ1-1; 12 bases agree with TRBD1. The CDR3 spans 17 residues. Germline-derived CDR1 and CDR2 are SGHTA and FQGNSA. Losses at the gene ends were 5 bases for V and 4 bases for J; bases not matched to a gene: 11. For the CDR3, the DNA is TGTGCCAGCAGCCCTAGTTGGGACAGGGGGCCGAGCACTGAAGCTTTCTTT. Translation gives CASSPSWDRGPSTEAFF. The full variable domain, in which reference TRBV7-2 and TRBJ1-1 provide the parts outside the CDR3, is GAGVSQSPSNKVTEKGKDVELRCDPISGHTALYWYRQSLGQGLEFLIYFQGNSAPDKSGLPSDRFSAERTGGSVSTLTIQRTQQEDSAVYLCASSPSWDRGPSTEAFFGQGTRLTVV.

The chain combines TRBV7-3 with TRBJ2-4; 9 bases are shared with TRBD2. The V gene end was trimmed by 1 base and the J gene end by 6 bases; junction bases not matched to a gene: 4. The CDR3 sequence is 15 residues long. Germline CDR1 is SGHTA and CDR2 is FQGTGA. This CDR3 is CASSLIAGAGNIQYF. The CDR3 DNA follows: TGTGCCAGCAGCTTAATAGCGGGAGCGGGAAACATTCAGTACTTC.

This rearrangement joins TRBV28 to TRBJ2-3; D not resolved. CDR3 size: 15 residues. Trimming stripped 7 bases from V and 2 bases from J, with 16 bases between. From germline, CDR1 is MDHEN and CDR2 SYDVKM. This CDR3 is CASKVPGTLTDTQYF. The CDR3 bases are TGTGCCAGCAAGGTCCCAGGAACTCTCACAGATACGCAGTATTTT.

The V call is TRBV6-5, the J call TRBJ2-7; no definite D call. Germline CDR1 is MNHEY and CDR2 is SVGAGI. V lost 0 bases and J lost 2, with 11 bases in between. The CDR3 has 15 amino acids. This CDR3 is CASSYSQATPYEQYF. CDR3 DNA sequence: TGTGCCAGCAGTTACTCGCAGGCAACTCCCTACGAGCAGTACTTC.

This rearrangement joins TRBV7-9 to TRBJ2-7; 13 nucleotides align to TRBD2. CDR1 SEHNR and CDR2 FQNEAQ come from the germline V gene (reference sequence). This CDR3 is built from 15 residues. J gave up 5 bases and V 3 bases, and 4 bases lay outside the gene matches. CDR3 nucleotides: TGTGCCAGCAGCTTCGGGACTAGCGGGGTCGACGAGCAGTACTTC. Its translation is CASSFGTSGVDEQYF.

The CDR3: CASSMGSSREQYF. For the CDR3, the DNA is TGTGCCAGCAGCATGGGATCTAGCCGCGAGCAGTACTTC. The J gene is TRBJ2-7, the V gene TRBV7-3, with D perhaps TRBD2 (5 bases). This CDR3 is 13 amino acids long. Germline CDR1 is SGHTA and CDR2 is FQGTGA. V dropped 5 bases and J dropped 6 bases, with 14 bases sitting between them.

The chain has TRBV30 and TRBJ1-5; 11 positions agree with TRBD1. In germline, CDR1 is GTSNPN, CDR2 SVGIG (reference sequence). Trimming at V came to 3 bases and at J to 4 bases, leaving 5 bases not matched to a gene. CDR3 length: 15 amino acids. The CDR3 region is CAWSTGQGVNQPQHF. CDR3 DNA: TGTGCCTGGAGCACGGGACAGGGGGTTAATCAGCCCCAGCATTTT.

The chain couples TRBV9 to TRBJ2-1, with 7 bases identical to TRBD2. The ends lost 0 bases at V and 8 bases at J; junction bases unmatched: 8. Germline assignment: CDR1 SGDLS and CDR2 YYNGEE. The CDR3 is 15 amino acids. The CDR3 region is CASSVELAQRYEQFF. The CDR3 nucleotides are TGTGCCAGCAGCGTAGAACTAGCGCAAAGGTATGAGCAGTTCTTC.

This CDR3 reads CASSLSGQGMEEQFF. In nucleotides, the CDR3 is TGCGCCAGCAGCCTGTCGGGACAGGGGATGGAGGAGCAGTTCTTC. J is TRBJ2-1 and V is TRBV5-1; 10 bases agree with TRBD1. V shed 4 bases and J 10 bases; nucleotides not matched to a gene: 11. The CDR3 spans 15 residues. Germline V gene data show CDR1 as SGHRS and CDR2 as YFSETQ.

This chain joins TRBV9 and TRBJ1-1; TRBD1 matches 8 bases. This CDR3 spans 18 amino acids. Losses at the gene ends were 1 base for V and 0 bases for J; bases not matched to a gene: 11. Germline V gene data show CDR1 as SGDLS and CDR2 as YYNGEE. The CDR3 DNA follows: TGTGCCAGCAGCGTACGCCAGGACAGGGCGGACATGAACACTGAAGCTTTCTTT. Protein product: CASSVRQDRADMNTEAFF.

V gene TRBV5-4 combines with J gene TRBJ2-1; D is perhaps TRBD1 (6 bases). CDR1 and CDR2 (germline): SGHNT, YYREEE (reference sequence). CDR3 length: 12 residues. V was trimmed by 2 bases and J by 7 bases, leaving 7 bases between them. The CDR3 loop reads CASSLQGNEQFF. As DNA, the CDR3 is TGTGCCAGCAGCTTACAGGGAAATGAGCAGTTCTTC.

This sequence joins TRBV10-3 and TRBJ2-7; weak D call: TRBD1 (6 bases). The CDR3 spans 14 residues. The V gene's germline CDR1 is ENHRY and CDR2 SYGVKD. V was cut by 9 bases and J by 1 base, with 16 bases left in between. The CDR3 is CAMTSGDTSYEQYF. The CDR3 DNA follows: TGTGCCATGACATCAGGGGACACTTCCTACGAGCAGTACTTC.

CDR3 sequence: CAAKGRVNTGELFF. CDR3 coding DNA: TGTGCCGCAAAGGGGAGGGTGAACACCGGGGAGCTGTTTTTT. The rearrangement uses TRBV6-5 and TRBJ2-2, with TRBD2 matching over 7 bases. Germline values: CDR1 MNHEY, CDR2 SVGAGI. The CDR3 length is 14 residues. J gave up 1 base and V 11 bases, and 7 bases lay outside the gene matches.

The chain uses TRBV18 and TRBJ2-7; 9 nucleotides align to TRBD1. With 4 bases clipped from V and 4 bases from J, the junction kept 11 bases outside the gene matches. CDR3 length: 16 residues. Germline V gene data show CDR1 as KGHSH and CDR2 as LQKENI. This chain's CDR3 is CASSRNGQGFGYEQYF. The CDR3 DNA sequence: TGTGCCAGCTCACGCAATGGACAGGGGTTTGGTTACGAGCAGTACTTC.

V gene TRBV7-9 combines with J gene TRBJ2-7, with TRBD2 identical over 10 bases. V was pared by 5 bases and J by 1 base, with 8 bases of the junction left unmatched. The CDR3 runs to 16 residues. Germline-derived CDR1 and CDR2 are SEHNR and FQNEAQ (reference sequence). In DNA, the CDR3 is TGTGCCAGCAGCCAACAGACTAGCGGGTTATCCTACGAGCAGTACTTC. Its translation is CASSQQTSGLSYEQYF.

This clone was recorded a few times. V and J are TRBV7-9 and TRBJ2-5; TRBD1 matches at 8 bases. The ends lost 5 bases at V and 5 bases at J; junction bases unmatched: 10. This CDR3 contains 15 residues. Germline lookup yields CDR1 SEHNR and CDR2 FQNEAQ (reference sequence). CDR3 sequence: CASSLGDRRDETQYF. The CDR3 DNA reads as TGTGCCAGCAGCCTAGGGGACAGGAGGGACGAGACCCAGTACTTC.